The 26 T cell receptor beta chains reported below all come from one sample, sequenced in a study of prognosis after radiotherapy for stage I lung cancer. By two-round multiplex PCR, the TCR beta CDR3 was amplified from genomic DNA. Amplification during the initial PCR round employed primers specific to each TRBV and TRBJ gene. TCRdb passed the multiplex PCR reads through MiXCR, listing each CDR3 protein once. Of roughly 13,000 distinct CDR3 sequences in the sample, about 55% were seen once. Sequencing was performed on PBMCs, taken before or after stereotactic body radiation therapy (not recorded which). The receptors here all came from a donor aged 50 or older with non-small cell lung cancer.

CDR3 nucleotide sequence: TGTGCCAGCAGTTTATTAGGGTTAGGAGGGAATGGCTACACCTTC. It translates to CASSLLGLGGNGYTF. The chain is built from TRBV27 and TRBJ1-2; D gene uncertain. The CDR3 runs to 15 residues. Germline V gene lookup returns CDR1 MNHEY and CDR2 SMNVEV (reference sequence). Trimming cost V 1 base and J 6 bases, with 15 bases left between them.

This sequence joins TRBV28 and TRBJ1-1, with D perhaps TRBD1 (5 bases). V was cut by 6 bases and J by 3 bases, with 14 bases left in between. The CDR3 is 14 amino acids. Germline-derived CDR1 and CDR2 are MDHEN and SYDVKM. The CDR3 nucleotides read TGTGCCAGCAGCCCGGGGCAGAAAGACACTGAAGCTTTCTTT. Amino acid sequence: CASSPGQKDTEAFF.

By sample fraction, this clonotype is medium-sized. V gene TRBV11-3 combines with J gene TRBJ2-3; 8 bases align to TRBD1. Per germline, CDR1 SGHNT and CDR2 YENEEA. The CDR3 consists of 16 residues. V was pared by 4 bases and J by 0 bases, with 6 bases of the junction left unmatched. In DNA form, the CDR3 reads TGTGCCAGCAGCTCACGACAGGGGAGAAGCACAGATACGCAGTATTTT. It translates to CASSSRQGRSTDTQYF.

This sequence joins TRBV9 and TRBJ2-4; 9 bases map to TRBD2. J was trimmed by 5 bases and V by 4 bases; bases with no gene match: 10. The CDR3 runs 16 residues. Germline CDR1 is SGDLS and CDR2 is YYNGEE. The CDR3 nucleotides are TGTGCCAGCAGCACAAAAGCGGGGGGACCTCAAAACATTCAGTACTTC. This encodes CASSTKAGGPQNIQYF.

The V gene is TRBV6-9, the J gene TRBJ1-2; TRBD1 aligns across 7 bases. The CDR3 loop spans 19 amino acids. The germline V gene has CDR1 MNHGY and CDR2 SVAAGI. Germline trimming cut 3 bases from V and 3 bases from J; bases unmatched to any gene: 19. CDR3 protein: CASSYFYRDSGQKDYGYTF. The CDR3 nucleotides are TGTGCCAGCAGTTACTTCTACCGGGACAGTGGGCAGAAGGACTATGGCTACACCTTC.

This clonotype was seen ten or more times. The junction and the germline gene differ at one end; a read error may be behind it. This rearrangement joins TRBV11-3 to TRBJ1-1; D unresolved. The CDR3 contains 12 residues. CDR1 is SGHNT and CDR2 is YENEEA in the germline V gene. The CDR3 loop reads CASSHTYPGAFF. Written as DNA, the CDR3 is TGTGCTAGCAGCCATACTTATCCGGGGGCTTTCTTT.

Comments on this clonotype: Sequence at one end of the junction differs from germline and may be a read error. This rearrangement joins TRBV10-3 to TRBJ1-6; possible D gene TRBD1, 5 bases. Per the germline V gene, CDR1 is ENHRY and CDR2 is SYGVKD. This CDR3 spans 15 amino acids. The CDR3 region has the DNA TGTGCCATCAGTGAGTCGCACCGGGGGGGTTCACACCTCCACTTT. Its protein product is CAISESHRGGSHLHF.

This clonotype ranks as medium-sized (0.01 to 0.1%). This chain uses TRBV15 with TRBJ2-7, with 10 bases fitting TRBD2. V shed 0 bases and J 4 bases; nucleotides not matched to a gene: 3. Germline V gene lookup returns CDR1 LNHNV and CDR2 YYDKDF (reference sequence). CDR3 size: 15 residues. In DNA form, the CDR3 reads TGTGCCACCAGCAGAGAACTAGCGGGGCCTTACGAGCAGTACTTC. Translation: CATSRELAGPYEQYF.

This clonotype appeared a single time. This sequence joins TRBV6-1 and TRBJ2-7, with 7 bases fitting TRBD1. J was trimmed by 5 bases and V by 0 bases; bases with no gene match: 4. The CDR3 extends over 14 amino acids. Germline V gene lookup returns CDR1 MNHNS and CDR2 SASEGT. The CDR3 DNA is TGTGCCAGCAGTGAAGCGGGGACAGTACACGAGCAGTACTTC. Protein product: CASSEAGTVHEQYF.

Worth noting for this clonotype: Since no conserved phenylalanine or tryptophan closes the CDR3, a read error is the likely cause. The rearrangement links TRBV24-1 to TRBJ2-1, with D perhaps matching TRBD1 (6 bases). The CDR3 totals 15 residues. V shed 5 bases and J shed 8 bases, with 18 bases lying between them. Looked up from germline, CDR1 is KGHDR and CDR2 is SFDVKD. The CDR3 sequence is CATSGPGAGVDEQFL. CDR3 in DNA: TGTGCCACCAGTGGACCCGGGGCAGGGGTGGATGAGCAGTTCCTC.

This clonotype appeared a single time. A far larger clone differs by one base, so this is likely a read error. CDR3 sequence reads: CASSYSSGIGTGERFF. CDR3 nucleotide sequence: TGTGCCAGCAGTTACTCCAGCGGGATTGGCACCGGGGAGCGGTTTTTT. The J gene is TRBJ2-2, the V gene TRBV6-4, with 7 bases identical to TRBD2. Germline V gives CDR1 MRHNA, CDR2 SNTAGT. CDR3 size: 16 residues.

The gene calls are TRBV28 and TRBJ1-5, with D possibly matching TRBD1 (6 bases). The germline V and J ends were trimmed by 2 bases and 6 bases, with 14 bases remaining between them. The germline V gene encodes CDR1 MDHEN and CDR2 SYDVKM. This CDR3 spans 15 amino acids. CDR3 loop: CASSLTGARRQPQHF. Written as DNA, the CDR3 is TGTGCCAGCAGTTTAACGGGGGCACGGCGTCAGCCCCAGCATTTT.

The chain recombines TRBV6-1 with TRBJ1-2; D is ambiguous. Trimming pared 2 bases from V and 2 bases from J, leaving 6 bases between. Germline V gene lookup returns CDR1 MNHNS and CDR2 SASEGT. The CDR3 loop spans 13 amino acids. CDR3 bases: TGTGCCAGCAGTGAAAAAGAAAACTATGGCTACACCTTC. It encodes CASSEKENYGYTF.

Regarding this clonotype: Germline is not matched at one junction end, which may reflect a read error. CDR3 loop: CASSLGRRQVITGDLFF. For the CDR3, the DNA is TGTGCCAGCAGCTTAGGGCGGAGACAGGTAATCACCGGGGATCTGTTTTTT. The chain links TRBV7-8 to TRBJ2-2; a weak D match, TRBD1 (6 bases). The CDR3 has 17 amino acids. Germline V gives CDR1 SGHVS, CDR2 FQNEAQ.

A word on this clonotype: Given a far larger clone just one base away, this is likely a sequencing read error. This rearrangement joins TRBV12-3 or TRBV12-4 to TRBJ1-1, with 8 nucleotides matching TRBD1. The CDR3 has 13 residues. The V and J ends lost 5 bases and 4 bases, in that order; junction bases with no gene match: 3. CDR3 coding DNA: TGTGCCAGCAGTCAGGACAGGGCCACTGAAGCTTTCTTT. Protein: CASSQDRATEAFF.

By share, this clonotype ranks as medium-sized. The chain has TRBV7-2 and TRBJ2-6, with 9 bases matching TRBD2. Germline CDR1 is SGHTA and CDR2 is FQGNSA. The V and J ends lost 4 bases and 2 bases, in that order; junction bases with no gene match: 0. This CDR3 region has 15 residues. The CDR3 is CASSSSGTGANVLTF. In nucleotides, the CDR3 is TGTGCCAGCAGCTCTAGCGGGACTGGGGCCAACGTCCTGACTTTC.

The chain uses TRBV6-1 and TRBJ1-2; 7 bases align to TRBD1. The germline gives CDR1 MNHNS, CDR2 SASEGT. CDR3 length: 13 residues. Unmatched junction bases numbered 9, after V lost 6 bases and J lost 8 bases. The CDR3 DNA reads TGTGCCAGCAGCCCAAGGGACAGCTGGGGCTACACCTTC. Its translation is CASSPRDSWGYTF.

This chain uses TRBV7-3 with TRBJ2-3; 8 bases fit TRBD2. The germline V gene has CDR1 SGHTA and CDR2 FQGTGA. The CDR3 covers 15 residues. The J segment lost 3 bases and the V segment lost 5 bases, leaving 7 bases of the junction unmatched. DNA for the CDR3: TGTGCCAGCAGCCCGGGGGGGGCGAGGACAGATACGCAGTATTTT. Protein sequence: CASSPGGARTDTQYF. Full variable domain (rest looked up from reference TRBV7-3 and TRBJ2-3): GAGVSQTPSNKVTEKGKYVELRCDPISGHTALYWYRQSLGQGPEFLIYFQGTGAADDSGLPNDRFFAVRPEGSVSTLKIQRTERGDSAVYLCASSPGGARTDTQYFGPGTRLTVL.

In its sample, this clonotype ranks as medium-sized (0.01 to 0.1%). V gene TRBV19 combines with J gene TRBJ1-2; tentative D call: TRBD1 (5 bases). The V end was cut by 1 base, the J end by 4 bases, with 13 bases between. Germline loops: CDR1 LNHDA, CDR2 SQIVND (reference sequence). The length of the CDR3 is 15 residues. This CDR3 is CASSIGAGQSYGYTF. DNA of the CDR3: TGTGCCAGTAGTATAGGCGCAGGACAATCCTATGGCTACACCTTC.

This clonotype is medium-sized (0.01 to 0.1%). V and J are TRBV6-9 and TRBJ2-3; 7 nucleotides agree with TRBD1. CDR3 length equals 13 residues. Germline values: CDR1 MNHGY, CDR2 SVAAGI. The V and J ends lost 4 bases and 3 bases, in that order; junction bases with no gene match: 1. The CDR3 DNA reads TGTGCCAGCAGTTTACAGGGGACAGATACGCAGTATTTT. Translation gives CASSLQGTDTQYF.

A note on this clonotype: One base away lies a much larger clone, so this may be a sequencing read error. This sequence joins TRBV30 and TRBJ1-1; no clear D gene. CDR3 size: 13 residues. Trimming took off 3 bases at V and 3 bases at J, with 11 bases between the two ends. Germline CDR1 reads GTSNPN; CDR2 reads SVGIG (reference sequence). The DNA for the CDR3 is TGTGCCTGGAGCAGAGAGCTTGACACTGAAGCTTTCTTT. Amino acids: CAWSRELDTEAFF. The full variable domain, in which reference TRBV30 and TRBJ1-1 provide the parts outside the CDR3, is SQTIHQWPATLVQPVGSPLSLECTVEGTSNPNLYWYRQAAGRGLQLLFYSVGIGQISSEVPQNLSASRPQDRQFILSSKKLLLSDSGFYLCAWSRELDTEAFFGQGTRLTVV.

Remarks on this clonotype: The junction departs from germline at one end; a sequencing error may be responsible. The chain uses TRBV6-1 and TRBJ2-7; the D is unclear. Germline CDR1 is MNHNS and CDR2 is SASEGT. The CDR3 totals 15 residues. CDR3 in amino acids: CTSSEALHGGYDQYF. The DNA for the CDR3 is TGTACCAGCAGTGAAGCGCTTCATGGTGGCTACGATCAGTACTTC.

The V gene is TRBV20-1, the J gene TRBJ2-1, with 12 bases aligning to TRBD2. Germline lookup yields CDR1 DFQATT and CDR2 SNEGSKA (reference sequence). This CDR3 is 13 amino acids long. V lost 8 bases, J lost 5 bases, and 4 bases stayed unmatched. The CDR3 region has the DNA TGCAGTCAACTAGCGGGAGGAAACAATGAGCAGTTCTTC. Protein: CSQLAGGNNEQFF.

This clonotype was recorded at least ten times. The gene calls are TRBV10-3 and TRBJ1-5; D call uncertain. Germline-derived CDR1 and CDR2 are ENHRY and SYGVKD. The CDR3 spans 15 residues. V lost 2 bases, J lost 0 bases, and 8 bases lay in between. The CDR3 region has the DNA TGTGCCATCAGTGAGAACGGGAATAGCAATCAGCCCCAGCATTTT. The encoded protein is CAISENGNSNQPQHF.

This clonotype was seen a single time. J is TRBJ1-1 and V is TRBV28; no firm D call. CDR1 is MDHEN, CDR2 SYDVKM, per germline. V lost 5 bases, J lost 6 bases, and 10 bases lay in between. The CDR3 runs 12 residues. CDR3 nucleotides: TGTGCCAGCAGTCCCCCCCGTCCTGAAGCTTTCTTT. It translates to CASSPPRPEAFF.

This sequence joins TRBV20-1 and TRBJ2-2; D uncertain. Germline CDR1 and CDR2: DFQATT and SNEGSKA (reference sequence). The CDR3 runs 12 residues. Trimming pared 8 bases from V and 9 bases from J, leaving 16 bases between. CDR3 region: CSSINLAWELFF. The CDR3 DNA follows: TGCAGTTCTATAAATCTGGCGTGGGAGCTGTTTTTT.